This entry concerns a single T cell receptor beta chain. The target of this receptor is not known. There are no base qualities to consult, and no much larger clone falls within one base. The sample comes from a study of cytomegalovirus exposure and HLA in healthy donors (dated by TCRdb to the late 2010s). Study-wide context: In an earlier analysis of some 610 of the donors, 250 to 300 Gb of sequence data and 90 million to 120 million unique TCR beta sequences from about 190 million T cells were reported. Along with the approximately 700-subject first cohort, a separate validation cohort of 120 different subjects was used. Donor age, sex, ethnicity and CMV serostatus were collected together with the repertoire data. The later analysis used no new phenotypic data to find candidate immune exposures, relying instead on TCR beta sequences and their occurrence across donors. Of the 300 to 500 genotyped donors, less than 90% were placed in the genetic ancestry cluster associated with self-reported Caucasian donors. On average, roughly 200,000 unique TCR beta nucleotide sequences were sequenced per donor among a few hundred genotyped donors of the cohort, with 15% to 20% of those sequences being non-productive. The study was designed to test whether signatures of past pathogen exposure could be identified by cataloging public T cell receptors. To decide whether each TCR beta V gene segment behaved as functional or pseudogenic, an earlier analysis of some 540 of the donors relied on high-throughput TCR beta sequencing. Roughly 320 gigabases of sequencing data and 91 million or so unique TCR sequences made up an early release that covered several hundred HLA-typed donors. Typing coverage differed by locus: A, B, C, DRB1 and DQB1 were typed in about 620-630 donors, DQA1 in about 500, DPA1 in some 610, and DPB1 in 472. Every discovery cohort repertoire had been produced on one sequencing platform. Five DR-DQ haplotypes were handled as single units for association and clustering, since linkage in the cohort was strong. A later analysis re-analyzed previously published TCR beta repertoires from 600 to 850 donors and added high-resolution HLA genotyping to study TCR occurrence patterns. The study combined high-throughput TCR immunosequencing, statistical association of individual TCRs with disease status, and machine learning to predict cytomegalovirus infection status. A later genetic analysis took genome-wide SNP genotypes for about three fifths of the 666 donors and used that subset as a discovery cohort. HLA typing included class I and class II loci at four-digit resolution. Using immunosequencing, the study profiled T cell repertoires from 500 to 800 subjects and related those repertoires to cytomegalovirus serostatus.

In total, 630 or so healthy bone marrow donors made up the cohort. At the time of sampling, all cohort members were nominally healthy, though unrecorded immune exposures were likely present. The donor was CMV seropositive and belonged to the group of 250 to 300 seropositive cohort members. A peripheral blood sample was provided by each donor, and peripheral blood mononuclear cells were used for TCR beta sequencing. Genomic DNA extraction from the blood cell samples was performed with the Qiagen DNeasy Blood Extraction Kit. What the research found in general, with its limitations: According to a later genetic analysis, donors in an Asian-associated ancestry cluster had fewer N-insertions in productive TCRs than the roughly 700-donor mean. In both the original and validation cohorts, the classifier was reported to diagnose cytomegalovirus status with high specificity and sensitivity. An earlier analysis of approximately 590 of the donors showed that most TCR beta V segments appeared in productive rearrangements either about 87% or about 30% of the time, which broadly matched IMGT annotations. Strong co-occurrence of HLA alleles, especially DR and DQ, made assigning TCR associations to individual alleles difficult. In this cohort, only TCR beta chains were sequenced, and detectable features were limited by the absence of alpha or paired-chain data. In a later analysis, the rate of TCR association differed among HLA loci, with DRB1 alleles having the most associated TCRs and HLA-C alleles having the fewest. A later genetic analysis associated a missense DCLRE1C variant with V-gene and J-gene trimming of TCR beta chains, and an independent cohort replicated the association. Roughly uniform sequencing depth across donors was assumed in presence/absence analyses, although this assumption may not hold. The sequencing pipeline was judged likely to have produced a cluster of highly shared sequence variants as a technical artifact. Correlated functional status among segregating V segments might be attributable to linkage disequilibrium, but an unknown experimental factor could not be ruled out. In the study, approximately 160 TCR beta chains were listed as associated with cytomegalovirus. Three of the identified cytomegalovirus-associated TCR beta chains were confirmed in vitro to be specific for cytomegalovirus antigens. The authors suggested that the approach could potentially be generalized to other disease states and immunological phenotypes. Across donors, most TCR sequences were observed very rarely, whereas some public TCRs were present in many individuals. The only immune exposure information available for the cohort was CMV serostatus. Over 15 rarely observed V segments, including chromosome 9 orphons, were excluded from the earlier analysis of approximately 500 of the donors because counts were too low. Several of the top co-occurrence clusters appeared to be linked to parvovirus B19, influenza, CMV and Epstein-Barr virus, according to a later analysis. Because some donors lacked HLA typing at each locus, the association tests relied only on the typed subset. In a later analysis, HLA-associated TCR beta chains were found to be more clonally expanded and to have lower generation probabilities than equally common non-associated chains. According to a later analysis, most CMV-associated TCR beta chains appeared to be HLA-restricted, and the HLA associations seemed to be driven largely by CMV exposure. A further reported finding was that TCR beta sequences accurately predicted the HLA-A and HLA-B alleles for most subjects in the first cohort. Specific HLA alleles were associated with 15,000 to 20,000 TCR beta sequences at a false discovery rate of 0.05 in a later analysis.

Receptors were amplified or captured by the immunoSEQ multiplex PCR assay. A mixture of 60 forward primers for TCR Vbeta segments and 13 reverse primers for TCR Jbeta segments was used in the multiplex PCR. The CDR3 region of rearranged TCR beta genes was amplified from genomic DNA with a multiplex PCR assay. The Illumina HiSeq System was used to sequence the amplified TCR beta libraries as 87-base-pair reads. Turning to the authors' computational methods: A later analysis tallied approximately 87 million unique TCR beta chains across the 640 or so repertoires, and approximately 12 million of those chains were shared by two or more donors. Raw reads were error-corrected and collapsed into unique sequences with a nearest-neighbor algorithm that merged closely related sequences to remove PCR and sequencing errors. Alignment of CDR3 sequences to IMGT reference sequences was used to assign V, D and J gene segments. For a sequence to be retained, at least a six-nucleotide match to both a V gene segment and a J gene segment was required. A rearrangement counted as productive if the CDR3 had no stop codons and remained in frame with V and J, and every other rearrangement counted as non-productive. CDR3 was defined according to IMGT convention as the region running from the second conserved V-encoded cysteine to the conserved J-encoded phenylalanine. The earlier analysis of about 530 of the donors excluded any sequence lacking an unambiguous match to a single V gene segment. In an earlier analysis of 450 to 750 of the donors, a V segment was called functional when productive rearrangements were above 56.7%, and segregating when the standard deviation between donors exceeded 5%. A statistical classification framework was built to diagnose cytomegalovirus status from the catalog of TCR beta chain sequences. In a later analysis, V and J genes were assigned by comparing TCR nucleotide sequences against IMGT/GENE-DB human TR gene sequences. A later analysis assigned CDR3 sequences and most-parsimonious VDJ recombination scenarios with the TCRdist pipeline. In a later analysis, every TCR beta chain was defined by the combination of its CDR3 amino acid sequence and its V-gene family, and reads without a unique V-gene family were dropped. To address suspected cross-contamination and a sequencing artifact, a later analysis removed 592 highly shared, low-generation-probability nucleotide sequences. In a later analysis, a clonal expansion index was calculated for each public chain from normalized within-repertoire ranks of inferred template counts. In a later analysis, generation probabilities were computed with a VDJ recombination model fitted to out-of-frame rearrangements, and the resulting probabilities were checked against IGoR. In a later analysis, hypergeometric tests were used to score TCR-TCR, TCR-HLA and TCR-CMV co-occurrence, with a repertoire-size bias correction applied to TCR pairs. In a later analysis, false discovery rates were estimated by permuting HLA or CMV assignments 20 times. A later analysis grouped co-occurring TCRs with DBSCAN, adding TCRdist sequence similarity when clustering within HLA-allele-positive subsets. Repertoires with fewer than 30,000 or more than 120,000 public chains, plus five repertoires with anomalous nucleotide sharing, were excluded from co-occurrence clustering. Not all clones reach the TCRdb copy of this immuneACCESS table, which keeps in-frame sequences only. Checked studies attribute under half of the gap to unresolved V genes and leave the rest unexplained. V, J and clone size are taken as reported in that table, and D and trimming were inferred from the DNA itself. The sample contains approximately 67,000 clones, 85% to 90% of them found a single time. The top ten clonotypes cover roughly 12% of the sample.

Specimen: PBMCs. The sequence derives from a woman in her twenties or thirties in good health and CMV-seropositive.

The bases read TGTGCCAGCATTCTGCGAGGTGGCAATCAGCCCCAGCATTTT. This codes for CASILRGGNQPQHF. The V and J segments used are TRBV28 and TRBJ1-5, with the D gene too uncertain to name. From cysteine to phenylalanine, the CDR3 is 14 amino acids long. The retained sequence is limited to the CDR3, 42 bases, with the frame set at the first base. CDR1 and CDR2 are read off the germline V gene as MDHEN and SYDVKM. V loses 7 bases of germline sequence and J loses 2 bases, and the interval between the two ends is 12 bases.